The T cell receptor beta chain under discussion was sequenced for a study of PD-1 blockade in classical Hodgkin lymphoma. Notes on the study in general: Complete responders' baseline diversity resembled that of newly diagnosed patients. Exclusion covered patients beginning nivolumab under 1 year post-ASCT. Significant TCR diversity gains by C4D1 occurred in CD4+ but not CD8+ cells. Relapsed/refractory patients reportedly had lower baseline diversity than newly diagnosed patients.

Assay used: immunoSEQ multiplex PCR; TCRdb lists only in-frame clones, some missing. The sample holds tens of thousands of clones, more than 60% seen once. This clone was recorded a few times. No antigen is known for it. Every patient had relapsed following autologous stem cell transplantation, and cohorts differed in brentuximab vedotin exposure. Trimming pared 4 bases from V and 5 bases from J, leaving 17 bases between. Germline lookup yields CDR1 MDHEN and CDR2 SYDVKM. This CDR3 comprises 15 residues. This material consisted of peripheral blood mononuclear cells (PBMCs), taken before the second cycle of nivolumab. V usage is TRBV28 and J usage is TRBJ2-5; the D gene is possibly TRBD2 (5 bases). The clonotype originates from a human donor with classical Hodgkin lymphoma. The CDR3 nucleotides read TGTGCCAGCAGTTGGACTTACGAGGGCGGCGAGACCCAGTACTTC. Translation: CASSWTYEGGETQYF.